These T cell receptor beta chains were read from a single sample in a study of CXCR3-negative and CXCR3-positive naive CD8 T cells. TCRdb reprocessed the 5' RACE reads, with one entry per CDR3 protein and no DNA. This repertoire includes about 120,000 distinct CDR3 sequences. Sequenced material: naive CXCR3- CD8+ T cells from blood. The receptors shown here come from a human donor in good health. Some clones in this sample may be carry-over from other donors' samples. The CDR3 runs from the conserved cysteine through the conserved F or W.

j_gene | v_gene | CDR3aa
TRBJ2-1 | TRBV6-6 | CAVGGYNEQFF
TRBJ2-3 | TRBV7-9 | CASSSTEDRGRDTQYF
TRBJ2-7 | TRBV6-2/TRBV6-3 | CASSWGQTYEQYF
TRBJ2-7 | TRBV6-2/TRBV6-3 | CASSWIQGQSYEQYF
TRBJ2-7 | TRBV29-1 | CSVFLVEGLAGGSYYEQYF
TRBJ1-5 | TRBV19 | CASSTLPLFNQPQHF
TRBJ2-7 | TRBV7-2 | CASSLAQSRLAGTYEQYF
TRBJ2-5 | TRBV3-1 | CASSHANQETQYF
TRBJ2-3 | TRBV29-1 | CSVVGGTSTDTQYF
TRBJ2-2 | TRBV4-1 | CASRGIRGPSRTGELFF
TRBJ2-1 | TRBV5-1 | CASSWSGGAYNEQFF
TRBJ2-7 | TRBV14 | CASSQVQGPTYEQYF
TRBJ2-7 | TRBV20-1 | CSARLSPDLYEQYF
TRBJ2-2 | TRBV5-5 | CASSGDRDTGELFF
TRBJ2-5 | TRBV7-9 | CASSLVSGGPSWGQYF
TRBJ2-3 | TRBV11-2 | CASSFPPGQDLLTDTQYF
TRBJ2-5 | TRBV20-1 | CSARDRYFGQGVEETQYF
TRBJ2-5 | TRBV20-1 | CSARDMASGALPQETQYF
TRBJ2-1 | TRBV7-9 | CASSLNGAGGVYNEQFF
TRBJ2-2 | TRBV20-1 | CSATPSQGITGELFF
TRBJ2-3 | TRBV7-8 | CASSPGGRDTQYF
TRBJ2-7 | TRBV29-1 | CSVQGAYEQYF
TRBJ1-5 | TRBV6-2/TRBV6-3 | CASSYGQPNQPQHF
TRBJ2-7 | TRBV5-5 | CASSLDGQPAYEQYF
TRBJ2-3 | TRBV25-1 | CASSVSRDRSTDTQYF
TRBJ2-5 | TRBV28 | CASSFGTSGLETQYF
TRBJ2-7 | TRBV4-1 | CASSQDHGTTYEQYF
TRBJ2-1 | TRBV20-1 | CSARKTGRNEQFF
TRBJ1-1 | TRBV29-1 | CSVDPRASMNTEAFF
TRBJ2-5 | TRBV4-3 | CASSQESTAQETQYF
TRBJ2-1 | TRBV4-1 | CASSQDQFSSYNEQFF
TRBJ1-5 | TRBV4-1 | CASSQDSGEGQPQHF
TRBJ2-1 | TRBV19 | CASSIAGTSGTYEQFF
TRBJ1-1 | TRBV6-5 | CASSYRTGSTEAFF
TRBJ1-3 | TRBV11-2 | CASSLVFNSLANTIYF
TRBJ2-2 | TRBV20-1 | CSARVGLAGPTANTGELFF
TRBJ1-1 | TRBV6-5 | CASSYDSNTEAFF
TRBJ1-1 | TRBV5-1 | CASSLQGRTGGTEAFF
TRBJ2-3 | TRBV29-1 | CSVEDGASTDTQYF
TRBJ2-7 | TRBV9 | CASSVAAAGDYGEQYF
TRBJ2-5 | TRBV18 | CASSPPERAWETQYF